This entry lists 31 T cell receptor beta chains sequenced from one sample in a study of shared clonotypes between healthy human individuals. Repertoires were generated with immunoSEQ multiplex PCR, while TCRdb's copy carries only in-frame clones and drops some. Among 800,000 to 1,200,000 clones listed, 75% to 80% were seen once. Sequenced input: memory CD4+ T cells from PBMCs. The subset: CD45RA-negative fraction. These receptors were taken from a young man in good health. Some clones in this sample may be carry-over from other donors' samples.

This clone appeared once. The V and J genes are TRBV10-3 and TRBJ1-5; 8 bases match TRBD1. The CDR3 runs to 15 residues. Per the germline V gene, CDR1 is ENHRY and CDR2 is SYGVKD. Germline trimming cut 11 bases from V and 6 bases from J; bases unmatched to any gene: 15. CDR3 nucleotides: TGTGCCGCTAGGGGAGGACAGGGAGAGGCTCAGCCCCAGCATTTT. Translation gives CAARGGQGEAQPQHF.

The chain has TRBV5-4 and TRBJ2-4; D is undetermined. This CDR3 is 12 amino acids long. V lost 4 bases and J 3 bases, leaving 5 bases between the germline ends. The germline V gene has CDR1 SGHNT and CDR2 YYREEE (reference sequence). The CDR3 DNA reads TGTGCCAGCAGCCAGGACAAAAACATTCAGTACTTC. It yields the protein CASSQDKNIQYF. The whole variable domain, filled in from reference TRBV5-4 and TRBJ2-4, reads ETGVTQSPTHLIKTRGQQVTLRCSSQSGHNTVSWYQQALGQGPQFIFQYYREEENGRGNFPPRFSGLQFPNYSSELNVNALELDDSALYLCASSQDKNIQYFGAGTRLSVL.

The chain has TRBV4-1 and TRBJ1-1; D uncertain. The V end was cut by 7 bases, the J end by 0 bases, with 12 bases between. This CDR3 has 14 residues. CDR1 is MGHRA, CDR2 YSYEKL, per germline. The CDR3 DNA follows: TGCGCCAGCACACACAGCCTAATGAACACTGAAGCTTTCTTT. Protein: CASTHSLMNTEAFF.

There are many counts of this clone. CDR3 amino acids: CASRASGTSALEQYF. Written as DNA, the CDR3 is TGCGCCAGCAGAGCCTCCGGGACTAGCGCCCTCGAGCAGTACTTC. V is TRBV5-1 and J is TRBJ2-7, with 10 bases that match TRBD2. The length of the CDR3 is 15 residues. The V gene's germline CDR1 is SGHRS and CDR2 YFSETQ. The V gene end was trimmed by 5 bases and the J gene end by 6 bases; junction bases not matched to a gene: 11.

V usage is TRBV25-1 and J usage is TRBJ2-7; possibly TRBD1 or TRBD2 for D (6 bases each). Trimming cost V 10 bases and J 2 bases, with 15 bases left between them. The CDR3 is made up of 13 amino acids. Germline values: CDR1 MGHDK, CDR2 SYGVNS. The CDR3 spells CAMGGVKPYEQYF. The CDR3 DNA sequence: TGTGCCATGGGGGGCGTCAAACCCTACGAGCAGTACTTC.

This rearrangement joins TRBV5-1 to TRBJ1-6; D gene unclear. Germline-derived CDR1 and CDR2 are SGHRS and YFSETQ. V lost 0 bases, J lost 8 bases, and 6 bases lay in between. The CDR3 has 13 residues. DNA of the CDR3: TGCGCCAGCAGCTTGGCCGGGGATTCACCCCTCCACTTT. Encoded protein: CASSLAGDSPLHF.

The chain carries TRBV25-1 and TRBJ1-1; 10 bases line up with TRBD1. CDR1 is MGHDK, CDR2 SYGVNS, per germline. V dropped 1 base and J dropped 10; count of bases not matched to a gene: 6. The CDR3 extends over 14 amino acids. CDR3 amino acids: CASSEFRQGAGAFF. The CDR3 DNA reads as TGTGCCAGCAGTGAATTCAGACAGGGGGCTGGAGCTTTCTTT.

In its sample, this clone was seen a few times. The CDR3 protein is CAWSRVSGANVLTF. The CDR3 region has the DNA TGTGCCTGGAGTAGAGTTTCTGGGGCCAACGTCCTGACTTTC. The rearrangement joins TRBV30 to TRBJ2-6, with D hard to call. With 2 bases removed from V and 1 base from J, the gap between germline ends came to 6 bases. This CDR3 has 14 residues. Looked up from germline, CDR1 is GTSNPN and CDR2 is SVGIG (reference sequence).

CDR3 in DNA: TGTGCCAGCAGCTTACGGACTAGCGCAAGGGCCGGGGAGCTGTTTTTT. Its translation is CASSLRTSARAGELFF. This chain uses TRBV7-2 with TRBJ2-2, with TRBD2 identical over 9 bases. Per the germline V gene, CDR1 is SGHTA and CDR2 is FQGNSA. Germline trimming cut 2 bases from V and 6 bases from J; bases unmatched to any gene: 7. This CDR3 region has 16 residues. The complete variable domain, with remaining parts taken from reference TRBV7-2 and TRBJ2-2, reads GAGVSQSPSNKVTEKGKDVELRCDPISGHTALYWYRQSLGQGLEFLIYFQGNSAPDKSGLPSDRFSAERTGGSVSTLTIQRTQQEDSAVYLCASSLRTSARAGELFFGEGSRLTVL.

The chain has TRBV7-9 and TRBJ2-1, with 10 positions matching TRBD1. V was clipped by 5 bases and J by 4 bases; unmatched bases: 5. CDR3 length: 15 amino acids. Germline V gene sequence: CDR1 SEHNR, CDR2 FQNEAQ (reference sequence). The CDR3 protein is CASSVRTGGYNEQFF. The CDR3 nucleotides read TGTGCCAGCAGCGTCCGGACAGGGGGATACAATGAGCAGTTCTTC.

The V call is TRBV7-8, the J call TRBJ2-1, with 11 bases matching TRBD1. The CDR3 is made up of 17 amino acids. The ends lost 4 bases at V and 2 bases at J; junction bases unmatched: 7. CDR1 SGHVS and CDR2 FQNEAQ come from the germline V gene. This CDR3 reads CASSSHPGQGAYNEQFF. The CDR3 coding sequence is TGTGCCAGCAGCTCCCACCCGGGACAGGGGGCCTACAATGAGCAGTTCTTC. The whole variable domain, filled in from reference TRBV7-8 and TRBJ2-1, reads GAGVSQSPRYKVAKRGQDVALRCDPISGHVSLFWYQQALGQGPEFLTYFQNEAQLDKSGLPSDRFFAERPEGSVSTLKIQRTQQEDSAVYLCASSSHPGQGAYNEQFFGPGTRLTVL.

This chain links TRBV9 with TRBJ2-2; D remains ambiguous. In germline, CDR1 is SGDLS, CDR2 YYNGEE. The CDR3 is 15 residues long. The ends were cut back, 4 bases at V and 4 bases at J, with 14 bases in the middle. This CDR3 is CASSPRTASTGELFF. The DNA of the CDR3 is TGTGCCAGCAGCCCCCGGACCGCTAGCACCGGGGAGCTGTTTTTT. Combining the CDR3 with reference TRBV9 and TRBJ2-2 gives the whole variable domain DSGVTQTPKHLITATGQRVTLRCSPRSGDLSVYWYQQSLDQGLQFLIQYYNGEERAKGNILERFSAQQFPDLHSELNLSSLELGDSALYFCASSPRTASTGELFFGEGSRLTVL.

The chain employs TRBV19 and TRBJ2-7, with 12 bases identical to TRBD2. In germline, CDR1 is LNHDA, CDR2 SQIVND (reference sequence). Unmatched junction bases numbered 3, after V lost 4 bases and J lost 2 bases. CDR3 size: 15 residues. The CDR3 nucleotides are TGTGCCAGTAGTACAAGGACTAGCGGGGCCTACGAGCAGTACTTC. Translated: CASSTRTSGAYEQYF.

The chain employs TRBV5-1 and TRBJ1-1; D unclear. CDR3 length: 17 amino acids. With 4 bases removed from V and 1 base from J, the gap between germline ends came to 20 bases. CDR1 SGHRS and CDR2 YFSETQ come from the germline V gene. CDR3 in DNA: TGCGCCAGCAGCCCGAGTCTTGCGTTTGGAGGGAACACTGAAGCTTTCTTT. Translation: CASSPSLAFGGNTEAFF.

The chain couples TRBV9 to TRBJ1-1; 9 bases are shared with TRBD1. The V gene end was trimmed by 4 bases and the J gene end by 3 bases; junction bases not matched to a gene: 7. CDR1 is SGDLS and CDR2 is YYNGEE in the germline V gene. The CDR3 length is 15 residues. CDR3 in DNA: TGTGCCAGCAGCCCGGGACAGGGCCGTTACACTGAAGCTTTCTTT. Translating gives CASSPGQGRYTEAFF.

This clone was observed a single time. The chain uses TRBV30 and TRBJ2-3; maybe TRBD1 (5 bases). This CDR3 is built from 14 residues. Germline CDR1 is GTSNPN and CDR2 is SVGIG (reference sequence). With 2 bases removed from V and 0 bases from J, the gap between germline ends came to 9 bases. The CDR3 region has the DNA TGTGCCTGGAGTCAGGGCGCTAGCACAGATACGCAGTATTTT. It encodes CAWSQGASTDTQYF.

J is TRBJ2-1 and V is TRBV4-1; D is perhaps TRBD1 (6 bases). The CDR3 is 16 residues long. The ends were cut back, 4 bases at V and 8 bases at J, with 21 bases in the middle. Germline V CDR1 and CDR2: MGHRA, YSYEKL. The CDR3 sequence is CASSRPAVRGTHEQFF. For the CDR3, the DNA is TGCGCCAGCAGCCGCCCGGCGGTCAGGGGTACCCATGAGCAGTTCTTC.

The rearrangement links TRBV5-6 to TRBJ2-7; no firm D call. The CDR3 totals 14 residues. The V gene's germline CDR1 is SGHDT and CDR2 YYEEEE. Trimming stripped 4 bases from V and 6 bases from J, with 17 bases between. The CDR3 bases are TGTGCCAGCAGCGACCTACGAACTTTAGGCGAGCAGTACTTC. Its protein product is CASSDLRTLGEQYF. Supplemented by reference TRBV5-6 and TRBJ2-7, the full variable domain reads DAGVTQSPTHLIKTRGQQVTLRCSPKSGHDTVSWYQQALGQGPQFIFQYYEEEERQRGNFPDRFSGHQFPNYSSELNVNALLLGDSALYLCASSDLRTLGEQYFGPGTRLTVT.

This sequence joins TRBV19 and TRBJ2-1, with D uncertain. This CDR3 comprises 11 residues. Germline V gene sequence: CDR1 LNHDA, CDR2 SQIVND (reference sequence). V lost 4 bases and J 8 bases, leaving 6 bases between the germline ends. The chain's CDR3 is CASSTGYEQFF. DNA for the CDR3: TGTGCCAGTAGTACAGGCTATGAGCAGTTCTTC.

The chain has TRBV28 and TRBJ1-6; no clear D gene. V was pared by 7 bases and J by 7 bases, with 8 bases between. From germline, CDR1 is MDHEN and CDR2 SYDVKM. The CDR3 runs to 12 residues. The CDR3 protein is CASIEGNSPLHF. In DNA form, the CDR3 reads TGTGCCAGCATAGAGGGAAATTCACCCCTCCACTTT.

The chain joins TRBV5-6 to TRBJ2-1, with 8 bases fitting TRBD2. After removal of 0 bases from V and 4 bases from J, the junction contained 9 bases not matched to a gene. The CDR3 is 17 amino acids. CDR1 is SGHDT, CDR2 YYEEEE, per germline. This CDR3 is CASSLGPGLEGYNEQFF. CDR3 nucleotide sequence: TGTGCCAGCAGCTTGGGGCCGGGACTAGAGGGGTACAATGAGCAGTTCTTC. The full variable domain, with the rest looked up from reference TRBV5-6 and TRBJ2-1, is DAGVTQSPTHLIKTRGQQVTLRCSPKSGHDTVSWYQQALGQGPQFIFQYYEEEERQRGNFPDRFSGHQFPNYSSELNVNALLLGDSALYLCASSLGPGLEGYNEQFFGPGTRLTVL.

The rearrangement uses TRBV19 and TRBJ1-1; no clear D. The CDR3 is made up of 13 amino acids. With 5 bases removed from V and 0 bases from J, the gap between germline ends came to 7 bases. Per the germline V gene, CDR1 is LNHDA and CDR2 is SQIVND (reference sequence). CDR3 bases: TGTGCCAGTAGTGGGGATTTGAACACTGAAGCTTTCTTT. Amino acids: CASSGDLNTEAFF.

V and J are TRBV9 and TRBJ1-4, with D perhaps matching TRBD1 (6 bases). The CDR3 spans 15 residues. V was trimmed by 4 bases and J by 7 bases, leaving 17 bases between them. Germline CDR1 reads SGDLS; CDR2 reads YYNGEE. CDR3 residues: CASSISGTTSEKLFF. The DNA for the CDR3 is TGTGCCAGCAGCATATCCGGGACAACGTCTGAAAAACTGTTTTTT.

The V and J genes are TRBV7-2 and TRBJ2-7, with D perhaps matching TRBD2 (5 bases). CDR3 length: 14 amino acids. Trimming left V 3 bases short and J 7 bases short, with 16 bases between. CDR1 is SGHTA and CDR2 is FQGNSA in the germline V gene. The CDR3 loop reads CASSLFSRTGEQYF. CDR3 coding DNA: TGTGCCAGCAGCTTGTTCAGCCGTACGGGGGAGCAGTACTTC.

The chain links TRBV29-1 to TRBJ2-1; TRBD2 is a possible D gene (6 bases). Per germline, CDR1 SQVTM and CDR2 ANQGSEA. Trimming shortened V by 3 bases and J by 4 bases, and 13 bases separated the two germline ends. There are 14 residues in the CDR3. The CDR3 DNA reads as TGCAGCGTTGAGAGATACGGGACTTACAATGAGCAGTTCTTC. It codes for CSVERYGTYNEQFF.

The V and J genes are TRBV29-1 and TRBJ2-2; 11 bases agree with TRBD1. The CDR3 sequence is 16 residues long. Germline lookup yields CDR1 SQVTM and CDR2 ANQGSEA. J lost 7 bases, V lost 4 bases, and 11 bases had no gene match. This CDR3 reads CSVGSGQGARIGELFF. The CDR3 DNA reads as TGCAGCGTTGGCTCCGGACAGGGGGCGCGTATCGGGGAGCTGTTTTTT.

CDR3 sequence reads: CASSIRSNEQFF. CDR3 coding DNA: TGTGCCAGTAGTATCCGCTCCAATGAGCAGTTCTTC. V gene TRBV19 combines with J gene TRBJ2-1; D not resolved. Germline V gives CDR1 LNHDA, CDR2 SQIVND (reference sequence). The V gene lost 3 bases and the J gene lost 6 bases, with 6 bases spanning the gap. This CDR3 has 12 residues. Combining the CDR3 with reference TRBV19 and TRBJ2-1 gives the whole variable domain DGGITQSPKYLFRKEGQNVTLSCEQNLNHDAMYWYRQDPGQGLRLIYYSQIVNDFQKGDIAEGYSVSREKKESFPLTVTSAQKNPTAFYLCASSIRSNEQFFGPGTRLTVL.

The chain recombines TRBV20-1 with TRBJ2-1; the match to TRBD2 covers 7 bases. The V gene end was trimmed by 3 bases and the J gene end by 12 bases; junction bases not matched to a gene: 5. The germline V gene has CDR1 DFQATT and CDR2 SNEGSKA (reference sequence). The CDR3 length is 11 residues. CDR3 sequence reads: CSARREPTQFF. The CDR3 bases are TGCAGTGCTAGGCGGGAGCCAACGCAGTTCTTC.

This clone has a single count. The rearrangement uses TRBV19 and TRBJ1-1; possibly TRBD1 for D (5 bases). The V gene lost 7 bases and the J gene lost 0 bases, with 15 bases spanning the gap. Germline lookup yields CDR1 LNHDA and CDR2 SQIVND (reference sequence). This CDR3 region has 15 residues. As DNA, the CDR3 is TGTGCCAGTAAAATAATGGGGCAGCTGAACACTGAAGCTTTCTTT. Translated: CASKIMGQLNTEAFF.

This sequence joins TRBV7-3 and TRBJ2-3; D unclear. The CDR3 runs 15 residues. The V gene's germline CDR1 is SGHTA and CDR2 FQGTGA. Trimming took off 3 bases at V and 0 bases at J, with 10 bases between the two ends. For the CDR3, the DNA is TGTGCCAGCAGCTTCCAATCGACCAGCACAGATACGCAGTATTTT. Translating it yields CASSFQSTSTDTQYF. Filled out from reference TRBV7-3 and TRBJ2-3, the complete variable domain reads GAGVSQTPSNKVTEKGKYVELRCDPISGHTALYWYRQSLGQGPEFLIYFQGTGAADDSGLPNDRFFAVRPEGSVSTLKIQRTERGDSAVYLCASSFQSTSTDTQYFGPGTRLTVL.

The sample holds a few counts of this clone. The chain links TRBV9 to TRBJ2-1; D might be TRBD1 (6 bases). The CDR3 sequence is 14 residues long. Trimming stripped 0 bases from V and 3 bases from J, with 7 bases between. Per the germline V gene, CDR1 is SGDLS and CDR2 is YYNGEE. This CDR3 reads CASSVADSYNEQFF. CDR3 sequence (DNA): TGTGCCAGCAGCGTAGCGGACAGCTACAATGAGCAGTTCTTC.